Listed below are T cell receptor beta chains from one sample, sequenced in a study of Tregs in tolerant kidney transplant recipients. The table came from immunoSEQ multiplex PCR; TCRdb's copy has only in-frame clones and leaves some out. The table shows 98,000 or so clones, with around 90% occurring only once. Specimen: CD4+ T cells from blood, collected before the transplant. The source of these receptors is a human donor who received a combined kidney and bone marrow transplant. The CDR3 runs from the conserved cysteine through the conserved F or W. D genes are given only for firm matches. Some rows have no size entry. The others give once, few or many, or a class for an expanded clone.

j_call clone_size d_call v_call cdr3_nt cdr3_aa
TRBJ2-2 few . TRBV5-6 TGTGCCAGCAGCAAGTACGGACAGCTGGGAGGGACCGGGGAGCTGTTTTTT CASSKYGQLGGTGELFF
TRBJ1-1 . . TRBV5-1 TGCGCCAGCAGCTTGGGGGGGCTGGGCACTGAAGCTTTCTTT CASSLGGLGTEAFF
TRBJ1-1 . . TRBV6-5 TGTGCCAGCAGTACGGGGGAAAGCGGTGAAGCTTTCTTT CASSTGESGEAFF
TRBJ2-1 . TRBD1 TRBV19 TGTGCCAGTAGGGAAGACAGGGGTGGTTTGGACGGCAATGAGCAGTTCTTC CASREDRGGLDGNEQFF
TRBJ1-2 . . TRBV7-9 TGTGCCAGCAGCTTCCTTGGGGGGGGCAGGATCTATGGCTACACCTTC CASSFLGGGRIYGYTF
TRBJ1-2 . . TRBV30 TGTGCCTGGGGAATAGACAGGCCTGTCTACACCTTC CAWGIDRPVYTF
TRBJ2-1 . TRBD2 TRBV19 TGTGCCAGTGGGGTGGCGGGAGGGGTTTACAATGAGCAGTTCTTC CASGVAGGVYNEQFF
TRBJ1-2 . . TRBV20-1 TGCAGTGTCAGCCCAGGGAATGGCTACACCTTC CSVSPGNGYTF
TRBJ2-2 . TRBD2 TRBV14 TGTGCCAGCAGCCAATTTTTGCGGGGGGGCCCCGGGGAGCTGTTTTTT CASSQFLRGGPGELFF
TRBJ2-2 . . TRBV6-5 TGTGCCAGCAGTTATGGGGGGTTGAGGGACGGGGAGCTGTTTTTT CASSYGGLRDGELFF
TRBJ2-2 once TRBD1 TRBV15 TGTGCCACCTTAACCGGGACAGGGGCTTCCGCGGGCACCGGGGAGCTGTTTTTT CATLTGTGASAGTGELFF
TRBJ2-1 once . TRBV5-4 TGTGCCAGCAGCTTGGGTCAGTCCTCCTACAATGAGCAGTTCTTC CASSLGQSSYNEQFF
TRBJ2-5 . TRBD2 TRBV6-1 TGTGCCAGCAGTGGGGGACTAGCGGGGGGACACGAGACCCAGTACTTC CASSGGLAGGHETQYF
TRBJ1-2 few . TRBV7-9 TGTGCCAGCAGCTTAACGGCGGGCGGCTATGGCTACACCTTC CASSLTAGGYGYTF
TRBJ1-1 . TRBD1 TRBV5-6 TGTGCCAGCAGCCTCTGGGACAGCCCGAGGACTGAAGCTTTCTTT CASSLWDSPRTEAFF
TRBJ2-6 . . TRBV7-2 TGTGCCAGCAGCCCCGGGGACTTGTTCTCTGGGGCCAACGTCCTGACTTTC CASSPGDLFSGANVLTF